This entry describes one TCR beta chain. The antigen is not known. Assay: immunoSEQ multiplex PCR; the TCRdb copy retains only in-frame clones and omits some. The table includes 65,000 to 80,000 clones, roughly 80% detected once. Germline V gene lookup returns CDR1 MNHEY and CDR2 SMNVEV (reference sequence). The ends lost 3 bases at V and 2 bases at J; junction bases unmatched: 3. The CDR3 is 14 amino acids. This specimen belongs to a study of cytotoxic CD8 clonotypes in ibrutinib-treated CLL. Study summary: Samples showed on average about 280,000 productive templates and roughly 90,000 productive rearrangements.

General study points: Clonality correlated strongly with circulating CD8+ T cells and exceeded age-matched healthy donors at baseline.

Material: PBMCs, obtained after 24 months of ibrutinib treatment. The chain combines TRBV27 with TRBJ2-7; 8 bases are a match to TRBD1. The sequence came from a human donor with chronic lymphocytic leukemia. The CDR3 DNA reads as TGTGCCAGCAGTTTCATGGACAGGGCCTACGAGCAGTACTTC. Amino acids: CASSFMDRAYEQYF.